This section outlines one T cell receptor beta chain sequence together with its context. The entry originates in a study of blood T cell repertoires in COVID-19. Turning to the study itself: T cells, B-cell-depleted T cells, or PBMCs provided the cDNA or gDNA that served as material.

Repertoires were generated with immunoSEQ multiplex PCR, while TCRdb's copy carries only in-frame clones and drops some. The sample yields 130,000 to 150,000 clones, more than 70% seen once. This clonotype was sampled from a human donor in a cohort sampled during active COVID-19. The specimen sequenced was peripheral blood.

CDR3 residues: CASSRSLTEAFF. The CDR3 region has the DNA TGTGCCAGCAGCCGTTCCCTAACTGAAGCTTTCTTT. The V call is TRBV11-2, the J call TRBJ1-1; D remains unclear. The CDR3 covers 12 residues. Germline CDR1 and CDR2: SGHAT and FQNNGV. Trimming took 5 bases from V and 5 from J, leaving 9 bases between them.